These 20 T cell receptor beta chains were all obtained from the same sample, sequenced in a study of blood T cell repertoires in COVID-19. This table comes from immunoSEQ multiplex PCR, and its TCRdb copy is limited to in-frame clones, with some not included. The table includes nearly 100,000 clones, less than 90% detected once. The sequenced sample consisted of peripheral blood. The receptors originated from a man older than 75 with acute or convalescent COVID-19.

This rearrangement joins TRBV28 to TRBJ1-5; the D gene is possibly TRBD1 (6 bases). The CDR3 runs 15 residues. Per germline, CDR1 MDHEN and CDR2 SYDVKM. The V end lost 7 bases, the J end lost 6 bases, and 19 bases lay between the germline ends. The CDR3 region is CASTQARGISQPQHF. For the CDR3, the DNA is TGTGCCAGCACCCAAGCCAGGGGAATAAGTCAGCCCCAGCATTTT. Drawing the rest from reference TRBV28 and TRBJ1-5, the complete variable domain is DVKVTQSSRYLVKRTGEKVFLECVQDMDHENMFWYRQDPGLGLRLIYFSYDVKMKEKGDIPEGYSVSREKKERFSLILESASTNQTSMYLCASTQARGISQPQHFGDGTRLSIL.

CDR3 nucleotide sequence: TGTGCCAGCAGTCTCGGGACAGGAGCCTACGAGCAGTACTTC. Its protein is CASSLGTGAYEQYF. V is TRBV7-9 and J is TRBJ2-7; 8 bases fit TRBD1. Germline V gene sequence: CDR1 SEHNR, CDR2 FQNEAQ (reference sequence). This CDR3 is 14 amino acids long. V shed 6 bases and J 2 bases; nucleotides not matched to a gene: 6. The full variable domain, rest sourced from reference TRBV7-9 and TRBJ2-7, is DTGVSQNPRHKITKRGQNVTFRCDPISEHNRLYWYRQTLGQGPEFLTYFQNEAQLEKSRLLSDRFSAERPKGSFSTLEIQRTEQGDSAMYLCASSLGTGAYEQYFGPGTRLTVT.

The chain couples TRBV5-1 to TRBJ2-7; D might be TRBD2 (6 bases). The V gene's germline CDR1 is SGHRS and CDR2 YFSETQ. The CDR3 is 14 residues long. V lost 3 bases to trimming and J lost 6 bases, with 16 bases between them. This CDR3 reads CASSSVEGLGEQYF. Here the CDR3 DNA reads TGCGCCAGCAGCTCCGTGGAGGGCCTCGGCGAGCAGTACTTC.

The genes are TRBV4-3 and TRBJ1-2; TRBD1 matches 8 bases. J lost 4 bases, V lost 4 bases, and 8 bases had no gene match. Germline CDR1 and CDR2: LGHNA and YSLEER. The CDR3 sequence is 15 residues long. CDR3: CASSRTGTGIYGYTF. The CDR3 DNA is TGCGCCAGCAGCCGTACCGGGACAGGTATCTATGGCTACACCTTC.

The CDR3 is CASGPGQGSNQPQHF. The CDR3 nucleotides read TGTGCCAGCGGTCCGGGACAGGGGAGCAATCAGCCCCAGCATTTT. The chain is built from TRBV27 and TRBJ1-5; 10 positions agree with TRBD1. This CDR3 has 15 amino acids. The V gene's germline CDR1 is MNHEY and CDR2 SMNVEV (reference sequence). With 8 bases clipped from V and 1 base from J, the junction kept 5 bases outside the gene matches.

The chain carries TRBV9 and TRBJ2-7; 11 bases align to TRBD2. CDR1 and CDR2 (germline): SGDLS, YYNGEE. CDR3 length: 15 residues. Trimming removed 4 bases from V and 1 base from J; junction bases left unmatched: 4. The chain's CDR3 is CASSLGTSGSYEQYF. As DNA, the CDR3 is TGTGCCAGCAGCCTGGGGACTAGCGGTTCCTACGAGCAGTACTTC.

The J gene is TRBJ1-2, the V gene TRBV5-8; D is possibly TRBD1 (5 bases). CDR3 size: 15 residues. Trimming removed 5 bases from V and 8 bases from J, with 22 bases in between. The germline V gene encodes CDR1 SGHTS and CDR2 YDEGEE. The CDR3 sequence is CASRWGAALLSGYTF. The CDR3 bases are TGTGCCAGCAGATGGGGCGCCGCGCTTTTGAGCGGCTACACCTTC.

The chain links TRBV2 to TRBJ1-1; D may be TRBD1 (6 bases). This CDR3 is 14 amino acids long. With 6 bases removed from V and 5 bases from J, the gap between germline ends came to 16 bases. Per germline, CDR1 SNHLY and CDR2 FYNNEI. The CDR3 DNA reads TGTGCCAGCAGCCCCCGACAGGCGATGACTGAAGCTTTCTTT. It is translated as CASSPRQAMTEAFF.

The V gene is TRBV9, the J gene TRBJ2-3; 10 bases line up with TRBD1. The trim removed 0 bases at V and 7 bases at J, leaving 8 bases unmatched. This CDR3 contains 16 residues. Germline lookup yields CDR1 SGDLS and CDR2 YYNGEE. The CDR3 DNA sequence: TGTGCCAGCAGCGTAGGGGGACAGGGGATGTCGAATACGCAGTATTTT. Translating gives CASSVGGQGMSNTQYF.

This chain uses TRBV11-2 with TRBJ2-7; D unclear. CDR1 SGHAT and CDR2 FQNNGV come from the germline V gene. V was shortened by 3 bases and J by 5 bases, with 11 bases between the two germline ends. This CDR3 is 13 amino acids long. In nucleotides, the CDR3 is TGTGCCAGCAGCTTTTTACTAATAGACGAGCAGTACTTC. It is translated as CASSFLLIDEQYF.

The rearrangement uses TRBV2 and TRBJ1-2; no clear D. V shed 5 bases and J shed 3 bases, with 10 bases lying between them. Germline V CDR1 and CDR2: SNHLY, FYNNEI. The CDR3 loop spans 13 amino acids. CDR3 sequence (DNA): TGTGCCAGCAGTCTATCGGAGGACTATGGCTACACCTTC. Its protein is CASSLSEDYGYTF.

The count of this clone is one. V is TRBV28 and J is TRBJ1-5; 7 bases fit TRBD1. V lost 4 bases and J lost 8; bases outside the gene matches: 8. The germline V gene has CDR1 MDHEN and CDR2 SYDVKM. The CDR3 has 14 residues. CDR3 sequence reads: CASSSRTGLKPQHF. For the CDR3, the DNA is TGTGCCAGCAGTTCCAGGACAGGCCTGAAGCCCCAGCATTTT.

The rearrangement links TRBV19 to TRBJ2-2, with 12 bases aligning to TRBD2. The CDR3 is 18 residues long. Germline assignment: CDR1 LNHDA and CDR2 SQIVND (reference sequence). The J segment lost 1 base and the V segment lost 3 bases, leaving 6 bases of the junction unmatched. CDR3 loop: CASSIGLAGLMNTGELFF. The CDR3 DNA reads as TGTGCCAGTAGTATTGGACTAGCGGGACTAATGAACACCGGGGAGCTGTTTTTT.

Only one count was recorded for this clone. The chain uses TRBV6-1 and TRBJ2-6; D might be TRBD2 (7 bases). V was cut by 2 bases and J by 3 bases, with 17 bases left in between. Per the germline V gene, CDR1 is MNHNS and CDR2 is SASEGT. The CDR3 runs to 18 residues. CDR3 nucleotide sequence: TGTGCCAGCAGTGAATTGGCAGGGGCGGGAGTTGGGGCCAACGTCCTGACTTTC. It yields the protein CASSELAGAGVGANVLTF.

The CDR3 here is CASSPSGRGGEQFF. The CDR3 DNA reads TGCGCCAGCAGCCCTAGCGGGAGGGGGGGTGAGCAGTTCTTC. The rearrangement links TRBV5-1 to TRBJ2-1; the match to TRBD2 covers 12 bases. From germline, CDR1 is SGHRS and CDR2 YFSETQ. Trimming removed 4 bases from V and 9 bases from J; junction bases left unmatched: 5. The CDR3 sequence is 14 residues long.

V gene TRBV28 combines with J gene TRBJ2-7; 8 positions agree with TRBD2. The CDR3 is 13 residues long. Germline CDR1 and CDR2: MDHEN and SYDVKM. V was pared by 1 base and J by 7 bases, with 3 bases of the junction left unmatched. The CDR3 nucleotides read TGTGCCAGCAGTTTATCGGGGGGGCGGGAGCAGTACTTC. Translating it yields CASSLSGGREQYF.

The rearrangement uses TRBV7-2 and TRBJ2-7, with 7 bases identical to TRBD2. The CDR3 has 14 amino acids. Germline CDR1 and CDR2: SGHTA and FQGNSA. V was clipped by 5 bases and J by 2 bases; unmatched bases: 6. The chain's CDR3 is CASSAPGLTYEQYF. CDR3 sequence (DNA): TGTGCCAGCAGCGCCCCGGGACTAACCTACGAGCAGTACTTC.

Only one count was recorded for this clone. This chain connects TRBV7-6 to TRBJ2-3; D is perhaps TRBD2 (6 bases). CDR3 length equals 13 residues. Germline CDR1 is SGHVS and CDR2 is FNYEAQ. Between the trimmed V and J ends, which lost 5 bases and 12 bases, there was a span of 18 bases. CDR3 loop: CASSGGGKDSQYF. CDR3 in DNA: TGTGCCAGCAGCGGGGGAGGAAAGGACTCCCAGTATTTT.

This chain connects TRBV18 to TRBJ2-5; the match to TRBD2 covers 8 bases. Germline CDR1 is KGHSH and CDR2 is LQKENI. The ends lost 6 bases at V and 5 bases at J; junction bases unmatched: 5. This CDR3 spans 13 amino acids. The CDR3 bases are TGTGCCAGCTCCCGGGGGGGAGAGGAGACCCAGTACTTC. Its translation: CASSRGGEETQYF.

This chain joins TRBV28 and TRBJ1-3; TRBD1 agrees at 12 bases. This CDR3 has 19 residues. Germline assignment: CDR1 MDHEN and CDR2 SYDVKM. The V segment lost 3 bases and the J segment 4 bases; nucleotides outside the gene matches: 13. In DNA, the CDR3 is TGTGCCAGCAGTTTCTTAAACACCGGGACAGGGGGCCGCGGAAACACCATATATTTT. This gives the protein CASSFLNTGTGGRGNTIYF.